The 30 T cell receptor beta chains in this list originate from one sample, sequenced in a study of molecular identifiers for immune sequencing clone quantification. TCRdb re-derived calls from the PCR reads in MiXCR, one entry per CDR3 protein. This table holds approximately 9,000 distinct CDR3 sequences, approximately 15% found once. The sequenced sample was naive CD8+ T cells from blood, with Jurkat cell RNA spiked in. Subset described: FACS-sorted CD8+CD4-CCR7+CD45RA+ naive T cells. Receptors were obtained from a human donor in good health. Some libraries in this study had Jurkat cell RNA spiked in.

Note on this clonotype: This may arise from a read error, as a much more abundant clone is one base away. This sequence joins TRBV29-1 and TRBJ1-5; D is ambiguous. Germline values: CDR1 SQVTM, CDR2 ANQGSEA. CDR3 length: 12 residues. CDR3 bases: TGCAGCCCTGAGCGGTTAAATCAGCCCCTGCATTTT. It translates to CSPERLNQPLHF.

This clonotype was found many times. V and J are TRBV14 and TRBJ2-2; D not resolved. V lost 4 bases, J lost 5 bases, and 11 bases lay in between. The CDR3 totals 14 residues. Germline V gene lookup returns CDR1 SGHDN and CDR2 FVKESK. CDR3 region: CASSPQHGTGELFF. The DNA for the CDR3 is TGTGCCAGCAGCCCCCAACATGGTACCGGGGAGCTGTTTTTT.

V is TRBV20-1 and J is TRBJ2-7; tentative D call: TRBD2 (5 bases). Germline lookup yields CDR1 DFQATT and CDR2 SNEGSKA (reference sequence). The CDR3 has 15 amino acids. V was pared by 6 bases and J by 1 base, with 19 bases between. The CDR3 coding sequence is TGCAGTGCCATCGACCTGCCGGGGTTTTCCTACGAGCAGTACTTC. Its translation: CSAIDLPGFSYEQYF.

This clonotype was recorded at least ten times. This chain links TRBV6-2 or TRBV6-3 with TRBJ2-1; D unclear. The germline V gene encodes CDR1 MNHEY and CDR2 SVGEGT. CDR3 length: 11 amino acids. Trimming stripped 6 bases from V and 9 bases from J, with 9 bases between. The CDR3 spells CASSPMGEQFF. The CDR3 DNA sequence: TGTGCCAGCAGCCCTATGGGTGAGCAGTTCTTC.

As concerns this clonotype: This clone may be a read error of a much larger clone one base away. This chain uses TRBV18 with TRBJ1-1; possible D gene TRBD1, 6 bases. The V gene's germline CDR1 is KGHSH and CDR2 LQKENI. This CDR3 is 13 amino acids long. CDR3 DNA: TGTTCCAGCTCAGTGGGGGGCCACACTGAAGCTTTCTTT. Protein sequence: CSSSVGGHTEAFF.

This clonotype has at least ten counts. An end of the junction differs from the germline gene, which may be a read error. The chain has TRBV7-2 and TRBJ1-6; maybe TRBD1 (6 bases). Germline CDR1 and CDR2: SGHTA and FQGNSA. This CDR3 is built from 15 residues. Here the CDR3 reads CACSLDGTTGSPLHF. The CDR3 DNA reads as TGTGCCTGCAGCCTGGATGGGACAACGGGTTCACCCCTCCACTTT. The whole variable domain, filled in from reference TRBV7-2 and TRBJ1-6, reads GAGVSQSPSNKVTEKGKDVELRCDPISGHTALYWYRQSLGQGLEFLIYFQGNSAPDKSGLPSDRFSAERTGGSVSTLTIQRTQQEDSAVYLCACSLDGTTGSPLHFGNGTRLTVT.

This clonotype ranks as medium-sized. The V and J genes are TRBV28 and TRBJ2-7; 9 bases map to TRBD1. The J segment lost 6 bases and the V segment lost 6 bases, leaving 9 bases of the junction unmatched. Per the germline V gene, CDR1 is MDHEN and CDR2 is SYDVKM. The CDR3 consists of 14 residues. The CDR3, as DNA: TGTGCCAGCAGCCCCCCCGGGACAGGGTTCGAGCAGTACTTC. Protein product: CASSPPGTGFEQYF.

This clonotype was counted ten times or more. The chain uses TRBV6-1 and TRBJ1-1, with D possibly being TRBD1 (6 bases). The CDR3 totals 13 residues. Germline values: CDR1 MNHNS, CDR2 SASEGT. V was cut by 11 bases and J by 1 base, with 14 bases left in between. In DNA form, the CDR3 reads TGTGCCGTGATGGGGGCGGGGAACACTGAAGCTTTCTTT. Its translation is CAVMGAGNTEAFF.

As for this clonotype: This may be a read error, as it is one base from a much larger clone. Lacking the conserved final phenylalanine or tryptophan, this CDR3 likely reflects a read error. V and J are TRBV6-1 and TRBJ2-7; 7 bases map to TRBD1. CDR3 length: 13 residues. In germline, CDR1 is MNHNS, CDR2 SASEGT. Trimming took 9 bases from V and 2 from J; bases not matched to a gene: 7. CDR3 bases: TGTGCCAGTAACAACAGGGGTCCCTACGAGCAGTACCTC. Translated, it gives CASNNRGPYEQYL.

Relative to its sample, this clonotype is medium-sized (0.01 to 0.1%). J is TRBJ2-7 and V is TRBV9, with D unclear. Trimming took off 3 bases at V and 5 bases at J, with 12 bases between the two ends. The CDR3 is 13 residues long. Per the germline V gene, CDR1 is SGDLS and CDR2 is YYNGEE. CDR3 residues: CASSAPITHEQYF. CDR3 coding DNA: TGTGCCAGCAGCGCCCCGATTACCCACGAGCAGTACTTC.

This clonotype appeared many times. The chain is built from TRBV19 and TRBJ1-1; D gene uncertain. This CDR3 region has 13 residues. The V and J ends lost 7 bases and 4 bases respectively, with 13 bases between them. Germline V gene lookup returns CDR1 LNHDA and CDR2 SQIVND (reference sequence). The CDR3, as DNA: TGTGCCAGTACCCTGAAACCGAGCACTGAAGCTTTCTTT. Its translation: CASTLKPSTEAFF.

This clonotype was observed many times. The V and J genes are TRBV4-3 and TRBJ2-1; TRBD2 agrees at 7 bases. Germline V CDR1 and CDR2: LGHNA, YSLEER. Trimming removed 0 bases from V and 10 bases from J; junction bases left unmatched: 3. CDR3 length equals 13 residues. The CDR3 reads CASSQDPAGEQFF. The CDR3 DNA reads as TGCGCCAGCAGCCAAGATCCAGCGGGAGAGCAGTTCTTC.

This clonotype was recorded at least ten times. The chain is built from TRBV29-1 and TRBJ2-1, with 8 bases fitting TRBD2. CDR3 length: 15 residues. Germline V gene data show CDR1 as SQVTM and CDR2 as ANQGSEA. Losses at the gene ends were 0 bases for V and 2 bases for J; bases not matched to a gene: 3. The CDR3 bases are TGCAGCGTTGAAGATCCAGCGGGGGCCTACAATGAGCAGTTCTTC. This codes for CSVEDPAGAYNEQFF.

Many counts were recorded for this clonotype. The chain combines TRBV6-2 or TRBV6-3 with TRBJ2-7, with 10 bases that match TRBD2. Germline V CDR1 and CDR2: MNHEY, SVGEGT. The junction had 6 bases not matched to a gene; V was cut back by 5 bases and J by 5 bases. This CDR3 contains 14 residues. The CDR3 DNA sequence: TGTGCCAGCAGTCATCCCGGGACTAGCGACGAGCAGTACTTC. Protein product: CASSHPGTSDEQYF.

At least ten counts were recorded for this clonotype. J is TRBJ2-1 and V is TRBV12-3 or TRBV12-4; no firm D call. The CDR3 is 12 residues long. V was shortened by 5 bases and J by 5 bases, with 7 bases between the two germline ends. The CDR3 bases are TGTGCCAGCAGTCCCCTCAACAATGAGCAGTTCTTC. This encodes CASSPLNNEQFF.

This clonotype ranks as medium-sized. V and J are TRBV6-2 or TRBV6-3 and TRBJ1-2; D unclear. This CDR3 has 13 amino acids. From germline, CDR1 is MNHEY and CDR2 SVGEGT. The germline V and J ends were trimmed by 5 bases and 4 bases, with 11 bases remaining between them. The chain's CDR3 is CASSPGRTYGYTF. Written as DNA, the CDR3 is TGTGCCAGCAGTCCAGGACGGACCTATGGCTACACCTTC.

By its share, this clonotype is medium-sized. The chain combines TRBV7-6 with TRBJ2-3; no definite D call. CDR1 is SGHVS and CDR2 is FNYEAQ in the germline V gene. V was pared by 1 base and J by 6 bases, with 14 bases between. The CDR3 contains 15 residues. The CDR3 DNA follows: TGTGCCAGCAGCTTAGGCCCCTCCCTCTCCGATACGCAGTATTTT. Its protein product is CASSLGPSLSDTQYF.

This clonotype was observed at least ten times. The V call is TRBV6-5, the J call TRBJ2-1; D is unresolved. The CDR3 covers 14 residues. V was trimmed by 2 bases and J by 0 bases, leaving 5 bases between them. CDR1 and CDR2 (germline): MNHEY, SVGAGI. For the CDR3, the DNA is TGTGCCAGCAGTTACCCGGGCTCCTACAATGAGCAGTTCTTC. This gives the protein CASSYPGSYNEQFF.

This clonotype rates as medium-sized (0.01 to 0.1%). The V gene is TRBV7-9, the J gene TRBJ2-7; 7 bases are a match to TRBD1. The CDR3 is made up of 15 amino acids. Per germline, CDR1 SEHNR and CDR2 FQNEAQ (reference sequence). With 5 bases clipped from V and 2 bases from J, the junction kept 9 bases outside the gene matches. The CDR3 reads CASSLDRDTPYEQYF. In nucleotides, the CDR3 is TGTGCCAGCAGCCTAGACAGGGATACTCCCTACGAGCAGTACTTC. The full variable domain, completed using reference TRBV7-9 and TRBJ2-7, is DTGVSQNPRHKITKRGQNVTFRCDPISEHNRLYWYRQTLGQGPEFLTYFQNEAQLEKSRLLSDRFSAERPKGSFSTLEIQRTEQGDSAMYLCASSLDRDTPYEQYFGPGTRLTVT.

This clonotype was counted at least ten times. The chain employs TRBV7-6 and TRBJ2-5; 7 nucleotides align to TRBD1. V lost 5 bases and J lost 4; bases outside the gene matches: 10. Germline CDR1 reads SGHVS; CDR2 reads FNYEAQ. The CDR3 has 15 amino acids. The CDR3 nucleotides are TGTGCCAGCAGCCACCGGGACAGTAGTCGAGAGACCCAGTACTTC. This encodes CASSHRDSSRETQYF.

The genes are TRBV19 and TRBJ2-2; possibly TRBD2 for D (5 bases). This CDR3 is built from 15 residues. The germline CDR1 and CDR2 sequences are LNHDA and SQIVND (reference sequence). Trimming cost V 6 bases and J 4 bases, with 15 bases left between them. The CDR3, as DNA: TGTGCCAGTAGCCCGGACTCCCCGGGCACCGGGGAGCTGTTTTTT. Protein sequence: CASSPDSPGTGELFF. The full variable domain, in which reference TRBV19 and TRBJ2-2 provide the parts outside the CDR3, is DGGITQSPKYLFRKEGQNVTLSCEQNLNHDAMYWYRQDPGQGLRLIYYSQIVNDFQKGDIAEGYSVSREKKESFPLTVTSAQKNPTAFYLCASSPDSPGTGELFFGEGSRLTVL.

This clonotype counts as medium-sized. The CDR3 DNA reads TGTGCCACCAGACGTGCAACTAATGAAAAACTGTTTTTT. Amino acids: CATRRATNEKLFF. The chain links TRBV15 to TRBJ1-4, with D hard to call. The CDR3 contains 13 residues. Germline V CDR1 and CDR2: LNHNV, YYDKDF (reference sequence). Trimming took off 6 bases at V and 0 bases at J, with 5 bases between the two ends.

Only one count was recorded for this clonotype. A much larger clone differs by one base, so this may be a read error. This sequence joins TRBV6-2 or TRBV6-3 and TRBJ1-5, with 9 bases lining up with TRBD1. From germline, CDR1 is MNHEY and CDR2 SVGEGT. The junction had 12 bases not matched to a gene; V was cut back by 6 bases and J by 3 bases. The CDR3 is made up of 17 amino acids. The DNA of the CDR3 is TGTGCCAGCAGACCAGGGACAGGGATTATCCCCAATCAGCCCCAGCATTTT. It codes for CASRPGTGIIPNQPQHF.

This clonotype was counted at least ten times. The rearrangement links TRBV27 to TRBJ2-2; 10 nucleotides match TRBD2. Per germline, CDR1 MNHEY and CDR2 SMNVEV (reference sequence). V shed 3 bases and J 4 bases; nucleotides not matched to a gene: 2. The CDR3 totals 15 residues. The DNA of the CDR3 is TGTGCCAGCAGTTTCGGACTAGCGGTCACCGGGGAGCTGTTTTTT. This translates into CASSFGLAVTGELFF.

This clonotype counts as medium-sized. This chain links TRBV30 with TRBJ2-7, with D unclear. With 5 bases removed from V and 3 bases from J, the gap between germline ends came to 8 bases. This CDR3 contains 11 residues. CDR1 and CDR2 from the germline V gene are GTSNPN and SVGIG (reference sequence). The CDR3 loop reads CAWGPGYEQYF. The DNA for the CDR3 is TGTGCCTGGGGACCGGGCTACGAGCAGTACTTC.

This clonotype was observed a few times. A single base separates this from a much larger clone, so it may be a read error. This rearrangement joins TRBV27 to TRBJ2-1, with TRBD2 identical over 8 bases. Germline-derived CDR1 and CDR2 are MNHEY and SMNVEV (reference sequence). J was trimmed by 1 base and V by 8 bases; bases with no gene match: 4. The CDR3 sequence is 14 residues long. This CDR3 is CASESGGSYNEQFF. In nucleotides, the CDR3 is TGTGCCAGCGAAAGCGGGGGATCCTACAATGAGCAGTTCTTC.

In this sample, this clonotype turned up many times. This chain uses TRBV4-1 with TRBJ2-1; TRBD1 or TRBD2 may be the D gene (5 bases each). The CDR3 contains 16 residues. The germline V and J ends were trimmed by 4 bases and 10 bases, with 23 bases remaining between them. Germline CDR1 and CDR2: MGHRA and YSYEKL. The CDR3 DNA follows: TGCGCCAGCAGCCTCAGGGAGCAGGGCCCTCGTCAGGAGCAGTTCTTC. It translates to CASSLREQGPRQEQFF.

This clonotype was seen more than once but under ten times. The chain joins TRBV5-4 to TRBJ2-1; weak D call: TRBD2 (5 bases). Germline values: CDR1 SGHNT, CDR2 YYREEE (reference sequence). The V gene lost 4 bases and the J gene lost 3 bases, with 17 bases spanning the gap. The CDR3 length is 16 residues. In nucleotides, the CDR3 is TGTGCCAGCAGCCCGTCCGAGGGCACACTCTACAATGAGCAGTTCTTC. It encodes CASSPSEGTLYNEQFF.

This clonotype ranks as medium-sized. The chain is built from TRBV7-9 and TRBJ1-1, with no clear D. Trimming shortened V by 2 bases and J by 0 bases, and 1 base separated the two germline ends. The germline gives CDR1 SEHNR, CDR2 FQNEAQ (reference sequence). There are 12 residues in the CDR3. CDR3 nucleotides: TGTGCCAGCAGCTTAATGAACACTGAAGCTTTCTTT. This encodes CASSLMNTEAFF. Combining the CDR3 with reference TRBV7-9 and TRBJ1-1 gives the whole variable domain DTGVSQNPRHKITKRGQNVTFRCDPISEHNRLYWYRQTLGQGPEFLTYFQNEAQLEKSRLLSDRFSAERPKGSFSTLEIQRTEQGDSAMYLCASSLMNTEAFFGQGTRLTVV.

Relative to its sample, this clonotype is medium-sized. V is TRBV4-3 and J is TRBJ2-7; possibly TRBD1 for D (6 bases). The length of the CDR3 is 15 residues. Trimming pared 5 bases from V and 0 bases from J, leaving 14 bases between. The V gene's germline CDR1 is LGHNA and CDR2 YSLEER. As DNA, the CDR3 is TGCGCCAGCAGCTCCGACAGGACAAACTCCTACGAGCAGTACTTC. Encoded protein: CASSSDRTNSYEQYF.